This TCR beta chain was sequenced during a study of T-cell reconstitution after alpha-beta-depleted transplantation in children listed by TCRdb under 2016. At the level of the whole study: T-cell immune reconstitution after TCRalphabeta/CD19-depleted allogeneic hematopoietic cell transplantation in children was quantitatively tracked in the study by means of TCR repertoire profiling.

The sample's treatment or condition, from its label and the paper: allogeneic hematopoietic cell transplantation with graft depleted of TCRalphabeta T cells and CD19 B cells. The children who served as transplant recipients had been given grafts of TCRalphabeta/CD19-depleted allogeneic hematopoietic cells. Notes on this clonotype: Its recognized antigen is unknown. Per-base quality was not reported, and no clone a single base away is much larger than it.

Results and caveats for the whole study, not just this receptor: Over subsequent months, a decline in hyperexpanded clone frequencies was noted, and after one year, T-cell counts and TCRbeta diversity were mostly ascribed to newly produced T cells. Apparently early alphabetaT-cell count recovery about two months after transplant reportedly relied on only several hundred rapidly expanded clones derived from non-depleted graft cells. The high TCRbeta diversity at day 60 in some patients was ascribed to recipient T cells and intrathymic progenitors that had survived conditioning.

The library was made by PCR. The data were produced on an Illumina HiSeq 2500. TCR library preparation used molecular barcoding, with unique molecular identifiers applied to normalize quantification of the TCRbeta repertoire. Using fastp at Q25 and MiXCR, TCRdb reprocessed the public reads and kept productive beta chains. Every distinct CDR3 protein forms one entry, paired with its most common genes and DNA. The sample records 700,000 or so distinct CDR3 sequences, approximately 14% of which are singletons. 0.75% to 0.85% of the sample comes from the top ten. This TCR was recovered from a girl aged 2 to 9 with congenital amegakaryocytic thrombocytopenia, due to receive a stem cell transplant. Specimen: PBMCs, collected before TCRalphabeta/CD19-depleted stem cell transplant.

At the DNA level, the sequence is TGTGCCAGCAGAGCCTCGGACAGTCAAGAGACCCAGTACTTC. Its protein reads: CASRASDSQETQYF. The V and J genes are TRBV6-1 and TRBJ2-5; matching of 6 bases hints at TRBD1 as the D gene. V gives up 6 bases and J gives up 2 bases, and the segment between their germline ends measures 13 bases. There are 14 amino acids in the CDR3, from cysteine to phenylalanine inclusive. The sequence is cut down to CDR3 DNA, 42 bases in frame from base 1. In the germline V gene, CDR1 corresponds to MNHNS and CDR2 to SASEGT.